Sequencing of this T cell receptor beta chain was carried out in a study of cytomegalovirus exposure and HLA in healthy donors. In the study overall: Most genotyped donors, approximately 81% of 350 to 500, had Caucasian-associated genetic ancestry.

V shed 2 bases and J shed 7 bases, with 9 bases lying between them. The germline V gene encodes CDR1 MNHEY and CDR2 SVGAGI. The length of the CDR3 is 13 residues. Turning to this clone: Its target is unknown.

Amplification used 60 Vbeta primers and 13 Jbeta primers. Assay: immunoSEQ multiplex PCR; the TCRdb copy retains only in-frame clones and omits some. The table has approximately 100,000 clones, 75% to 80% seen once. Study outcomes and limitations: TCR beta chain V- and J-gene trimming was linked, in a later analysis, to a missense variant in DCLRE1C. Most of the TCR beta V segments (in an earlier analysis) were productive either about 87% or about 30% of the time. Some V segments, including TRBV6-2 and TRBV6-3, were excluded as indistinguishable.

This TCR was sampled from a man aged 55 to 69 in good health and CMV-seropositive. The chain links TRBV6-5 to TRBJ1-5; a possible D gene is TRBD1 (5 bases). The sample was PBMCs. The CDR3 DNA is TGTGCCAGCAGTTACAACAGGCTGCAGCCCCAGCATTTT. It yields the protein CASSYNRLQPQHF.